The present TCR beta chain was sequenced within a study of blood T cell repertoires in COVID-19. Study summary: Acute and convalescent COVID-19 samples came from the United States, Italy and Spain. PBMCs, B-cell-depleted T cells, or T cells provided the cDNA or gDNA that made up the material.

The CDR3 spans 15 residues. V shed 4 bases and J 3 bases; nucleotides not matched to a gene: 2. The germline V gene has CDR1 SEHNR and CDR2 FQNEAQ (reference sequence). Original methodology: Scientists estimated how many nucleated cells there were by amplifying reference gene primers. Method: immunoSEQ multiplex PCR; TCRdb's copy keeps in-frame clones and lacks some. D and trimming come from the DNA, and the V and J calls and clone size come from that table. Of roughly 280,000 clones in the sample, about 85% were seen once. By sample share, this clone is medium-sized. J is TRBJ1-3 and V is TRBV7-9; TRBD1 matches 11 bases. Sequenced material: peripheral blood. The sequence came from a young man with active or convalescent COVID-19. In DNA, the CDR3 is TGTGCCAGCAGCTGGGGACAGGGGGATGGAAACACCATATATTTT. It specifies CASSWGQGDGNTIYF. Variable domain in full (rest from reference TRBV7-9 and TRBJ1-3): DTGVSQNPRHKITKRGQNVTFRCDPISEHNRLYWYRQTLGQGPEFLTYFQNEAQLEKSRLLSDRFSAERPKGSFSTLEIQRTEQGDSAMYLCASSWGQGDGNTIYFGEGSWLTVV.